Each of the 4 T cell receptor beta chains below was sequenced from the same sample in a study of OX40 agonist ivuxolimab in advanced cancers. Clones were sequenced by immunoSEQ multiplex PCR, and TCRdb holds only the in-frame ones, with some missing. In the table there are approximately 82,000 clones, roughly 94% of which are singletons. The starting material was CD4+ or CD8+ T cells sorted from blood, obtained in a trial of the OX40 agonist ivuxolimab. These TCRs come from an adult with an advanced solid tumor such as melanoma, head and neck, liver or kidney cancer.

This rearrangement joins TRBV19 to TRBJ1-2; a weak D match, TRBD1 (5 bases). Germline lookup yields CDR1 LNHDA and CDR2 SQIVND (reference sequence). CDR3 size: 16 residues. Trimming took off 4 bases at V and 0 bases at J, with 15 bases between the two ends. The CDR3 loop reads CASSTPSGVANYGYTF. The CDR3 nucleotides are TGTGCCAGTAGTACTCCCTCGGGGGTCGCTAACTATGGCTACACCTTC.

This clone was seen a single time. The chain is built from TRBV6-1 and TRBJ2-5, with 9 bases aligning to TRBD2. Germline V lookup: CDR1 MNHNS, CDR2 SASEGT. Trimming removed 0 bases from V and 5 bases from J; junction bases left unmatched: 10. The CDR3 has 17 residues. The CDR3 sequence is CASSEARSSAGGETQYF. CDR3 DNA sequence: TGTGCCAGCAGTGAAGCGCGATCGTCGGCGGGAGGGGAGACCCAGTACTTC.

In DNA form, the CDR3 reads TGCGCCAGCGGTACAGGGTTTTACGAGCAGTACTTC. As protein: CASGTGFYEQYF. V and J are TRBV5-1 and TRBJ2-7; tentatively, D is TRBD1 (6 bases). The CDR3 runs to 12 residues. Germline CDR1 is SGHRS and CDR2 is YFSETQ. V gave up 7 bases and J gave up 4 bases, with 12 bases separating them.

There are a few counts of this clone. The CDR3 bases are TGCGCCAGCAGCCAAGATCACGGATACTATGGCTACACCTTC. Its protein product is CASSQDHGYYGYTF. This chain connects TRBV4-1 to TRBJ1-2; D gene ambiguous. Germline CDR1 is MGHRA and CDR2 is YSYEKL. The CDR3 spans 14 residues. Trimming took 0 bases from V and 3 from J, leaving 8 bases between them.